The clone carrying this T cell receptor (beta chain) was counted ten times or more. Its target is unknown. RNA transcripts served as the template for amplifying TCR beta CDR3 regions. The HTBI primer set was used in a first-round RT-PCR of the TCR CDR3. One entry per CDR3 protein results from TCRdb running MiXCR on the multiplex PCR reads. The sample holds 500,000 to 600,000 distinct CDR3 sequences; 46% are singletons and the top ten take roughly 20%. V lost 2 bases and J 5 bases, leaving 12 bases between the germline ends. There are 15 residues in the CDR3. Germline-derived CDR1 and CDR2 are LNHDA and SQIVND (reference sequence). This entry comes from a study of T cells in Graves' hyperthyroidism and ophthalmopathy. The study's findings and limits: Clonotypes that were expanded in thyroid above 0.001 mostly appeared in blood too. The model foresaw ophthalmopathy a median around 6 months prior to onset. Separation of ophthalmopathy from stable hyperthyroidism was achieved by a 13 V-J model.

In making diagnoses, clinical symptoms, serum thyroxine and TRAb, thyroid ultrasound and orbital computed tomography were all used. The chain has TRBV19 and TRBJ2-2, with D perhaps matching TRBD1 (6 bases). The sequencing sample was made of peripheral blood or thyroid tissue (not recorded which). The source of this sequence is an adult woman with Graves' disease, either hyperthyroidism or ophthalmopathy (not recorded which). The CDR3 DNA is TGTGCCAGTAGTATACGTCCCCAGGGGACCGGGGAGCTGTTTTTT. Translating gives CASSIRPQGTGELFF.